This TCR beta chain was identified in a study of monozygotic twins with cystic fibrosis. Study observations and caveats: Co-twins had the most similar V usage for 13 of 16 pairs, J for 8. Clonality was generally low (median around 0.009), higher in the most severe patients. Monozygotic CF twins shared more identical nucleotide clonotypes than unrelated patients.

Per germline, CDR1 LNHDA and CDR2 SQIVND (reference sequence). V shed 6 bases, J shed 0 bases, and the junction held 7 bases outside the gene matches. The CDR3 runs 15 residues. Of note for this clone: Its antigen remains unidentified.

Clones were read by immunoSEQ multiplex PCR, and TCRdb kept only the in-frame ones, dropping some. The sample comprises around 34,000 clones, approximately 65% of which are singletons, and 0.75% to 0.85% rests with the top ten. The sequence came from a girl between 5 and 17 years old with cystic fibrosis. This chain connects TRBV19 to TRBJ1-2; TRBD1 aligns across 7 bases. Material: blood. The CDR3 DNA reads as TGTGCCAGTAGACCGAGGACAGGTCCTAACTATGGCTACACCTTC. This translates into CASRPRTGPNYGYTF.